This T cell receptor (beta chain) was sequenced for a study of OX40 agonist ivuxolimab in advanced cancers. As for the study more broadly: Ivuxolimab was an agonistic, fully human IgG2 monoclonal antibody directed against OX40 (CD134), a costimulatory receptor. Intravenous ivuxolimab was administered to patients every 2 weeks at six dose levels: 0.01, 0.1, 0.3, 1.5, 3 and 10 mg/kg. Of the roughly 54 patients in dose escalation, about 20 had hepatocellular carcinoma, some 15 had melanoma, 9 had renal cell carcinoma and 9 had head and neck cancer. The dose-escalation cohort was 80% to 90% male with a mean age of roughly 60 years, ranging from roughly 23 to 79. Prior anti-PD-1, anti-PD-L1 or anti-CTLA-4 therapy was permitted, and 40% of dose-escalation patients had received checkpoint inhibitors. Three dose-escalation patients achieved partial responses, one with hepatocellular carcinoma and two with cutaneous melanoma. The point of sequencing TCRbeta in the periphery was to test whether ivuxolimab changed TCR sequence diversity and drove clonal T-cell expansion. The paper covers the monotherapy dose-escalation part of the phase I ivuxolimab trial, which included N ≈ 52 patients. The paper as a whole reports these results and caveats: At doses of 0.1 to 3.0 mg/kg, clonal expansion of both CD4+ and CD8+ T cells in blood was seen between baseline and week 6. On average, CD8+ T cells showed more expanded clones than CD4+ T cells after ivuxolimab. The antigen specificity of the clonally expanded peripheral T cells was not determined. Low levels of normalized T-cell clonal expansion were also seen in some patients who did not respond. In the 0.1-3.0 mg/kg groups, partial responders were among the patients with the lowest normalized peripheral clonal expansion, particularly in CD8+ T cells.

To sequence the TCRbeta CDR3 region, genomic DNA was isolated from the sorted cells. The immunoSEQ Assay was used for sequencing of TCRbeta CDR3 regions. TCRdb mirrors the immuneACCESS table, restricted to in-frame sequences. Some clones are absent from its copies; in checked studies, under half trace to an unresolved V gene, and the reason for the others is unknown. This sample holds tens of thousands of clones; around 90% were observed only once. The ten largest make up 0.8% to 1% of the sample. V loses 5 bases of germline sequence and J loses 4 bases, and the interval between the two ends is 29 bases. The CDR3 numbers 19 residues from cysteine through phenylalanine. Solely the CDR3 DNA is kept, with 57 bases framed from the first base. CDR1 LNHDA and CDR2 SQIVND were looked up in the germline V gene (reference sequence). Patients with a history of autoimmune disease or receiving systemic immunosuppression were excluded from the trial. Peripheral blood for TCR sequencing was collected from all dose cohorts at baseline, on cycle 4 day 1, and on cycle 7 day 1. Samples were obtained from an open-label, multicenter, first-in-human phase I dose-escalation trial of ivuxolimab. The trial enrolled adults with locally advanced or metastatic head and neck squamous cell, hepatocellular, melanoma or renal cell carcinoma. Before TCR sequencing, CD4+ T cells and CD8+ T cells from peripheral blood were sorted into separate populations.

With regard to this clone: No cognate antigen has been identified for it. Within one base of it there is no much larger clone, and no base qualities were kept.

In this chain, TRBV19 is recombined with TRBJ2-5; the D segment could be TRBD2, given 5 matching bases. This sequence was found in an adult with an advanced solid tumor such as melanoma, head and neck, liver or kidney cancer. The specimen comprised CD4+ or CD8+ T cells sorted from blood, sampled in a trial of the OX40 agonist ivuxolimab. The sequenced DNA: TGTGCCAGTAGTGTGAGGGCCCCAGGCCCTTTTTCAGTGGGAGAGACCCAGTACTTC. Translated, this gives CASSVRAPGPFSVGETQYF.